This is a list of T cell receptor beta chains from one sample in a study of control samples from healthy donors and cancer patients. Here immunoSEQ multiplex PCR was the method, and the copy in TCRdb shows in-frame clones only, minus some. The sample has 150,000 to 200,000 clones; about 87% are singletons. The sequencing input was blood. The source is a young man in good health. CDR3s include the opening cysteine and the closing phenylalanine or tryptophan. The D gene is left open where the match is weak. A row's size may be missing; if present it is once, few, many or a size class.

CDR3	DNA	V	J	size	D
CASSETWRDTQYF	TGTGCCAGCAGTGAGACTTGGAGGGATACGCAGTATTTT	TRBV27	TRBJ2-3	.	.
CASSQAPGRGTEAFF	TGCGCCAGCAGCCAAGCCCCGGGACGCGGCACTGAAGCTTTCTTT	TRBV4-1	TRBJ1-1	.	.
CASSLIENTEAFF	TGTGCCAGCAGCTTGATCGAGAACACTGAAGCTTTCTTT	TRBV5-4	TRBJ1-1	.	.
CASRLQGHSQPQHF	TGTGCCAGCAGACTACAGGGGCACAGTCAGCCCCAGCATTTT	TRBV27	TRBJ1-5	once	TRBD1
CASRAGGLDEQFF	TGCGCCAGCAGGGCGGGGGGGTTGGATGAGCAGTTCTTC	TRBV10-1	TRBJ2-1	.	TRBD2
CASRREENYGYTF	TGTGCCAGCAGGAGGGAGGAGAACTATGGCTACACCTTC	TRBV11-2	TRBJ1-2	.	.
CASSDRGGNQPQHF	TGTGCCAGTTCGGACAGGGGAGGAAATCAGCCCCAGCATTTT	TRBV19	TRBJ1-5	.	TRBD1
CASSLIGEGYTF	TGCGCCAGCAGCTTGATTGGAGAGGGCTACACCTTC	TRBV5-1	TRBJ1-2	.	.
CASLTGGENTEAFF	TGCGCCAGCCTAACGGGCGGCGAGAACACTGAAGCTTTCTTT	TRBV10-2	TRBJ1-1	.	.
CASSLGGNTIYF	TGTGCCAGCAGCTTAGGGGGGAACACCATATATTTT	TRBV12-3/TRBV12-4	TRBJ1-3	.	.
CASSLQAQGAQPQHF	TGTGCCAGCAGCCTGCAAGCACAGGGGGCACAGCCCCAGCATTTT	TRBV5-6	TRBJ1-5	.	TRBD1
CASSYTGTPGTGELFF	TGTGCCAGCAGTTACACCGGGACCCCCGGCACCGGGGAGCTGTTTTTT	TRBV6-5	TRBJ2-2	.	.
CATSREEDANYEQYF	TGTGCCACCAGCAGAGAAGAAGACGCCAACTACGAGCAGTACTTC	TRBV15	TRBJ2-7	.	.
CASSRGQSEAFF	TGTGCCAGCAGCCGCGGACAGTCTGAAGCTTTCTTT	TRBV6-5	TRBJ1-1	.	.
CASSPYQGLGGYGYTF	TGTGCCAGCAGCCCATATCAGGGACTTGGGGGCTATGGCTACACCTTC	TRBV28	TRBJ1-2	once	.
CASSLVRGAGGPYEQYF	TGTGCCAGCAGCTTAGTACGGGGGGCAGGGGGCCCCTACGAGCAGTACTTC	TRBV11-2	TRBJ2-7	.	.
CASSLGAGRATDTQYF	TGTGCCAGCAGCTTAGGAGCGGGACGGGCCACAGATACGCAGTATTTT	TRBV7-3	TRBJ2-3	.	TRBD2
CASSADQHLGETQYF	TGTGCCAGCAGCGCCGACCAACACTTAGGAGAGACCCAGTACTTC	TRBV3-1/TRBV3-2	TRBJ2-5	once	.
CASSEVGVANYGYTF	TGTGCCAGCAGTGAAGTTGGGGTCGCTAACTATGGCTACACCTTC	TRBV6-1	TRBJ1-2	.	.
CASEVSLPNEQFF	TGTGCCAGCGAGGTCAGCCTACCCAATGAGCAGTTCTTC	TRBV6-5	TRBJ2-1	.	.
CASSQDLKGRVGGYTF	TGCGCCAGCAGCCAAGATTTGAAGGGAAGGGTAGGTGGCTACACCTTC	TRBV4-1	TRBJ1-2	.	.
CASSLGQGNKPQHF	TGTGCCAGCAGCTTAGGACAGGGCAACAAGCCCCAGCATTTT	TRBV5-6	TRBJ1-5	.	TRBD1
CASSLADGQGPYEQYF	TGTGCCAGCAGTTTAGCAGACGGACAGGGACCCTACGAGCAGTACTTC	TRBV27	TRBJ2-7	.	TRBD1